A selection of T cell receptor beta chains follows, all from one sample in a study of blood T cell repertoires in COVID-19. TCRdb keeps only in-frame clones here, not all; method: immunoSEQ multiplex PCR. Found here are about 120,000 clones, about 92% of them singletons; the top ten hold approximately 3.7%. Sequenced sample: peripheral blood. These receptors came from a man between 45 and 60 years old with active COVID-19. CDR3s include the opening cysteine and the closing phenylalanine or tryptophan. Fields, in order: J gene, V gene, clone size, D gene, CDR3 DNA, CDR3 protein. The D gene is left open where the match is weak. Not every row has a clone size; where given, it reads once, few, many or a size class.

j_call: TRBJ1-4
v_call: TRBV7-9
clone_size: -
d_call: -
cdr3_nt: TGTGCCAGCAGCAGGGCTAACACAGGATCCAATGAAAAACTGTTTTTT
cdr3_aa: CASSRANTGSNEKLFF

j_call: TRBJ2-1
v_call: TRBV7-7
clone_size: -
d_call: TRBD2
cdr3_nt: TGTGCCAGCAGCAGAGGACTAGCGGGAGGGGACAATGAGCAGTTCTTC
cdr3_aa: CASSRGLAGGDNEQFF

j_call: TRBJ2-2
v_call: TRBV10-2
clone_size: -
d_call: TRBD2
cdr3_nt: TGCGCCAGCACACAAGGAACGGGGGGGACCGGGGAGCTGTTTTTT
cdr3_aa: CASTQGTGGTGELFF

j_call: TRBJ1-1
v_call: TRBV7-9
clone_size: -
d_call: TRBD1
cdr3_nt: TGTGCCAGCAGCTTAACACTGACAGGGGGTAACACTGAAGCTTTCTTT
cdr3_aa: CASSLTLTGGNTEAFF

j_call: TRBJ2-3
v_call: TRBV24-1
clone_size: -
d_call: TRBD2
cdr3_nt: TGTGCCACCAGTGATTTTGGAGCGGGAGCCACAGATACGCAGTATTTT
cdr3_aa: CATSDFGAGATDTQYF

j_call: TRBJ2-2
v_call: TRBV4-1
clone_size: few
d_call: TRBD1
cdr3_nt: TGCGCCAGCAGCGCTCGGACAGGAGCTAACACCGGGGAGCTGTTTTTT
cdr3_aa: CASSARTGANTGELFF

j_call: TRBJ2-2
v_call: TRBV10-2
clone_size: -
d_call: -
cdr3_nt: TGCGCCAGCTCGGGTAGGAATACCGGGGAGCTGTTTTTT
cdr3_aa: CASSGRNTGELFF

j_call: TRBJ1-1
v_call: TRBV23-1
clone_size: -
d_call: TRBD1
cdr3_nt: TGCGCCAGCAGTCAACCAGACAGGACAGGCTGTGGTACTTTCTTT
cdr3_aa: CASSQPDRTGCGTFF

j_call: TRBJ2-1
v_call: TRBV19
clone_size: few
d_call: -
cdr3_nt: TGTGCCAGTAGCGGAGGCAGGAGGAATGAGCAGTTCTTC
cdr3_aa: CASSGGRRNEQFF

j_call: TRBJ1-2
v_call: TRBV6-6
clone_size: -
d_call: TRBD1
cdr3_nt: TGTGCCAGCAGTTGGGACAGGTTATTGGGCTACACCTTC
cdr3_aa: CASSWDRLLGYTF

j_call: TRBJ2-1
v_call: TRBV29-1
clone_size: -
d_call: TRBD2
cdr3_nt: TGCAGCGTTGAACTCGGGACTAGCGGGAGAGCCAATGAGCAGTTCTTC
cdr3_aa: CSVELGTSGRANEQFF

j_call: TRBJ2-4
v_call: TRBV5-4
clone_size: -
d_call: -
cdr3_nt: TGTGCCAGCAGCCGGGGGTCAGGGAGCGAAAACATTCAGTACTTC
cdr3_aa: CASSRGSGSENIQYF

j_call: TRBJ2-3
v_call: TRBV5-1
clone_size: -
d_call: -
cdr3_nt: TGCGCCAGCAGTGGTTTCAGAAGCACAGATACGCAGTATTTT
cdr3_aa: CASSGFRSTDTQYF

j_call: TRBJ2-3
v_call: TRBV7-3
clone_size: -
d_call: TRBD1
cdr3_nt: TGTGCCAGCAGCTTAACCGGGACAGGGGGCCCAGATACGCAGTATTTT
cdr3_aa: CASSLTGTGGPDTQYF

j_call: TRBJ1-1
v_call: TRBV6-5
clone_size: -
d_call: -
cdr3_nt: TGTGCCAGCAGTTACCATCTGACAGCTTGGAACACTGAAGCTTTCTTT
cdr3_aa: CASSYHLTAWNTEAFF

j_call: TRBJ2-1
v_call: TRBV11-2
clone_size: -
d_call: TRBD1
cdr3_nt: TGTGCCAGCAGCGCACTAAACAGGGGCGTAGCCTACAATGAGCAGTTCTTC
cdr3_aa: CASSALNRGVAYNEQFF

j_call: TRBJ2-3
v_call: TRBV6-6
clone_size: -
d_call: TRBD2
cdr3_nt: TGTGCCAGCAGCAGGGGACTAGCGGGCACAGATACGCAGTATTTT
cdr3_aa: CASSRGLAGTDTQYF

j_call: TRBJ2-1
v_call: TRBV4-1
clone_size: once
d_call: TRBD2
cdr3_nt: TGCGCCAGCAGCCAAGAAGGTGCGGGAGGGCCGGTGGGTTCCGGTGAGCAGTTCTTC
cdr3_aa: CASSQEGAGGPVGSGEQFF

j_call: TRBJ2-5
v_call: TRBV3-1/TRBV3-2
clone_size: -
d_call: TRBD2
cdr3_nt: TGTGCCAGCAGCACCCAGGGTGGGCTAGCGGGCCCCCAGGGGGAGACCCAGTACTTC
cdr3_aa: CASSTQGGLAGPQGETQYF

j_call: TRBJ1-1
v_call: TRBV10-3
clone_size: once
d_call: -
cdr3_nt: TGTGCCATCAGTGAGTCCGGGGGGCGTACTGAAGCTTTCTTT
cdr3_aa: CAISESGGRTEAFF

j_call: TRBJ2-1
v_call: TRBV9
clone_size: once
d_call: -
cdr3_nt: TGTGCCAGCAGCGTAGTCTCAGGGGGGAGGAATGAGCAGTTCTTC
cdr3_aa: CASSVVSGGRNEQFF

j_call: TRBJ2-7
v_call: TRBV27
clone_size: -
d_call: -
cdr3_nt: TGTGCCAGCAGTTTTAGGCCGACAGGCACCTACGAGCAGTACTTC
cdr3_aa: CASSFRPTGTYEQYF

j_call: TRBJ1-4
v_call: TRBV19
clone_size: -
d_call: -
cdr3_nt: TGTGCCAGTAGTATAGGTATTGAACTGTTTTTT
cdr3_aa: CASSIGIELFF

j_call: TRBJ1-1
v_call: TRBV4-1
clone_size: once
d_call: -
cdr3_nt: TGCGCCAGCAGACGAGGGGAGGGCACTGAAGCTTTCTTT
cdr3_aa: CASRRGEGTEAFF

j_call: TRBJ1-5
v_call: TRBV4-1
clone_size: -
d_call: -
cdr3_nt: TGCGCCAGCAGCCAAGAGCAGGGAATCAATCAGCCCCAGCATTTT
cdr3_aa: CASSQEQGINQPQHF

j_call: TRBJ2-7
v_call: TRBV6-2/TRBV6-3
clone_size: -
d_call: TRBD1
cdr3_nt: TGTGCCAGCAGTTACGACAGGGGTTACGAGCAGTACTTC
cdr3_aa: CASSYDRGYEQYF

j_call: TRBJ2-5
v_call: TRBV11-1
clone_size: -
d_call: -
cdr3_nt: TGTGCCAGCAGCCGGGAGAAAGAGACCCAGTACTTC
cdr3_aa: CASSREKETQYF

j_call: TRBJ1-5
v_call: TRBV5-8
clone_size: -
d_call: -
cdr3_nt: TGTGCCAGCAGCTTTATTTTCCGGGACAATCAGCCCCAGCATTTT
cdr3_aa: CASSFIFRDNQPQHF

j_call: TRBJ1-2
v_call: TRBV6-5
clone_size: -
d_call: TRBD1
cdr3_nt: TGTGCCAGCAGTCGAAGACAGGGGAATGGCTACACCTTC
cdr3_aa: CASSRRQGNGYTF

j_call: TRBJ2-5
v_call: TRBV5-4
clone_size: -
d_call: TRBD1
cdr3_nt: TGTGCCAGCAGCCCGGGACAGCGTTTCCAAGAGACCCAGTACTTC
cdr3_aa: CASSPGQRFQETQYF

j_call: TRBJ1-2
v_call: TRBV9
clone_size: -
d_call: TRBD1
cdr3_nt: TGTGCCAGCAGCGTAGCAGCGACAGGGAATTATGGCTACACCTTC
cdr3_aa: CASSVAATGNYGYTF

j_call: TRBJ2-5
v_call: TRBV28
clone_size: -
d_call: TRBD2
cdr3_nt: TGTGCCAGCAACAGACTAGCGGGAGGGGAAGAGACCCAGTACTTC
cdr3_aa: CASNRLAGGEETQYF

j_call: TRBJ1-3
v_call: TRBV19
clone_size: -
d_call: -
cdr3_nt: TGTGCCAGTAGTATAGTGGACAGCTCTGGAAACACCATATATTTT
cdr3_aa: CASSIVDSSGNTIYF

j_call: TRBJ2-2
v_call: TRBV9
clone_size: -
d_call: TRBD1
cdr3_nt: TGTGCCAGCAGTGCAACAGGGGACACCGGGGAGCTGTTTTTT
cdr3_aa: CASSATGDTGELFF

j_call: TRBJ2-1
v_call: TRBV7-2
clone_size: -
d_call: TRBD2
cdr3_nt: TGTGCCAGCAGCACTAGCGGGGGGGCCTACAATGAGCAGTTCTTC
cdr3_aa: CASSTSGGAYNEQFF

j_call: TRBJ2-5
v_call: TRBV29-1
clone_size: -
d_call: TRBD1
cdr3_nt: TGCAGCCCACCCGGGACAGGCGGCCAGGCCCAGTACTTC
cdr3_aa: CSPPGTGGQAQYF

j_call: TRBJ2-1
v_call: TRBV5-1
clone_size: -
d_call: TRBD1
cdr3_nt: TGCGCCAGCAGCGTGGGACAGGGGGTTAGATACAATGAGCAGTTCTTC
cdr3_aa: CASSVGQGVRYNEQFF

j_call: TRBJ1-2
v_call: TRBV7-9
clone_size: -
d_call: TRBD1
cdr3_nt: TGTGCCAGCAGCTTAGCGCTAGGGGGCAATGGCTACACCTTC
cdr3_aa: CASSLALGGNGYTF

j_call: TRBJ2-5
v_call: TRBV5-4
clone_size: once
d_call: -
cdr3_nt: TGTGCCAGCAGCCTAGACCGGGGAGTAACAGAGACCCAGTACTTC
cdr3_aa: CASSLDRGVTETQYF

j_call: TRBJ2-7
v_call: TRBV6-5
clone_size: -
d_call: -
cdr3_nt: TGTGCCAGCACCCGTTCCGGGGGTAGCTCCTACGAGCAGTACTTC
cdr3_aa: CASTRSGGSSYEQYF

j_call: TRBJ1-2
v_call: TRBV5-1
clone_size: once
d_call: -
cdr3_nt: TGCGCCAGCAGCTTGTTACTCGACAGAAACTATGGCTACACCTTC
cdr3_aa: CASSLLLDRNYGYTF

j_call: TRBJ1-1
v_call: TRBV3-1/TRBV3-2
clone_size: -
d_call: TRBD1
cdr3_nt: TGTGCCAGCAGCCAAGACCCGACAGGGACCTTGAACACTGAAGCTTTCTTT
cdr3_aa: CASSQDPTGTLNTEAFF

j_call: TRBJ1-5
v_call: TRBV2
clone_size: few
d_call: -
cdr3_nt: TGTGCCAGCAGTGCCAGGGCCCGGCAGCCCCAGCATTTT
cdr3_aa: CASSARARQPQHF

j_call: TRBJ2-3
v_call: TRBV5-5
clone_size: -
d_call: -
cdr3_nt: TGTGCCAGCAGCTTGGCCCCCCTGGCGGGAAAGGGTACAGATACGCAGTATTTT
cdr3_aa: CASSLAPLAGKGTDTQYF

j_call: TRBJ1-6
v_call: TRBV5-1
clone_size: -
d_call: TRBD1
cdr3_nt: TGCGCCAGCAGCGAGCGACAGGGCAAGAGTAATTCACCCCTCCACTTT
cdr3_aa: CASSERQGKSNSPLHF

j_call: TRBJ2-7
v_call: TRBV10-3
clone_size: -
d_call: -
cdr3_nt: TGTGCCACCGGACATTCCGCCTACGAGCAGTACTTC
cdr3_aa: CATGHSAYEQYF

j_call: TRBJ2-1
v_call: TRBV27
clone_size: once
d_call: TRBD2
cdr3_nt: TGTGCCAGCAGGAGCGGGGGGACAGAATACCTGGGAAATGAGCAGTTCTTC
cdr3_aa: CASRSGGTEYLGNEQFF

j_call: TRBJ2-1
v_call: TRBV27
clone_size: -
d_call: -
cdr3_nt: TGTGCCAGCAGGAAGCTCGGAGGCACCTCCTCCTACAATGAGCAGTTCTTC
cdr3_aa: CASRKLGGTSSYNEQFF

j_call: TRBJ1-5
v_call: TRBV19
clone_size: -
d_call: -
cdr3_nt: TGTGCCAGTAGCCTGACAGATCAGCCCCAGCATTTT
cdr3_aa: CASSLTDQPQHF

j_call: TRBJ1-2
v_call: TRBV6-6
clone_size: -
d_call: -
cdr3_nt: TGTGCCAGCAGAAGAGGCCAGGGCGAGTATGGCTACACCTTC
cdr3_aa: CASRRGQGEYGYTF

j_call: TRBJ2-5
v_call: TRBV7-2
clone_size: -
d_call: TRBD2
cdr3_nt: TGTGCCAGCAGCTTCGGCGGGAGTACAAAGACCCAGTACTTC
cdr3_aa: CASSFGGSTKTQYF

j_call: TRBJ1-2
v_call: TRBV29-1
clone_size: -
d_call: -
cdr3_nt: TGCAGCGTTGAAGTAGGGTCAGGGCCAGGCTACACCTTC
cdr3_aa: CSVEVGSGPGYTF

j_call: TRBJ1-6
v_call: TRBV18
clone_size: -
d_call: -
cdr3_nt: TGTGCCAGCTCATCGGGGGACCCCGGCTCACCCCTCCACTTT
cdr3_aa: CASSSGDPGSPLHF

j_call: TRBJ1-1
v_call: TRBV2
clone_size: -
d_call: -
cdr3_nt: TGTGCCAGCAGTGAAGGAGGCGCCTCTTACATGAACACTGAAGCTTTCTTT
cdr3_aa: CASSEGGASYMNTEAFF

j_call: TRBJ1-5
v_call: TRBV4-1
clone_size: -
d_call: -
cdr3_nt: TGCGCCAGCAGCCAAGATCAGGTTGAGCCCCAGCATTTT
cdr3_aa: CASSQDQVEPQHF